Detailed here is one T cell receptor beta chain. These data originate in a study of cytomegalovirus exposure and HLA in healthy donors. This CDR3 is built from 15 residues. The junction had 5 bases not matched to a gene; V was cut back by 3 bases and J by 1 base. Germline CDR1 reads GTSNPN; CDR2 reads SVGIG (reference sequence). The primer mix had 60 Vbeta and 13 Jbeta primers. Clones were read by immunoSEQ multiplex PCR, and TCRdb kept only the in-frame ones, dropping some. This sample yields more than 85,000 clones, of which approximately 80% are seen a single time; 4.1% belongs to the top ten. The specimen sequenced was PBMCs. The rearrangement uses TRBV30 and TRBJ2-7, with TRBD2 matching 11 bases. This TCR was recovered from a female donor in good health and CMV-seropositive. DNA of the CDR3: TGTGCCTGGAGGCGGCTAGCGGGGGGTTCCTACGAGCAGTACTTC. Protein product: CAWRRLAGGSYEQYF.